This section outlines one T cell receptor (beta chain) sequence together with its context. Generated by immunoSEQ multiplex PCR, the TCRdb table keeps only in-frame clones and is missing some. The sample carries more than 90,000 clones, around 84% recorded once. The trim removed 1 base at V and 1 base at J, leaving 1 base unmatched. The germline V gene has CDR1 SGHVS and CDR2 FNYEAQ. CDR3 length: 15 residues. This record comes from a study of radiotherapy plus CTLA-4 blockade in lung cancer. Sequences were derived from peripheral blood, sampled from a patient treated with radiotherapy plus ipilimumab. The rearrangement uses TRBV7-6 and TRBJ2-7; 10 positions agree with TRBD2. The sequence derives from a human donor with non-small cell lung cancer that progressed on radiotherapy plus ipilimumab. Some clones in this sample may be carry-over from other donors' samples. CDR3 DNA sequence: TGTGCCAGCAGCTTAGAGCGGGGGGGATCCTACGAGCAGTACTTC. Amino acids: CASSLERGGSYEQYF.